This is a list of T cell receptor beta chains from one sample in a study of T-cell reconstitution after alpha-beta-depleted transplantation in children. TCRdb reprocessed the PCR reads with MiXCR, giving one entry per CDR3 protein. Found here are approximately 170,000 distinct CDR3 sequences, over 8.5% of them singletons; the top ten hold about 12%. Material: PBMCs, obtained before TCRalphabeta/CD19-depleted stem cell transplant. These receptors originate from a boy aged 2 to 10 with acute myeloid leukemia, due to receive a stem cell transplant. The CDR3 runs from the conserved cysteine through the conserved F or W. The D gene is left open where the match is weak. Size is stated for part of the rows, as once, few or many counts, or as a class when the clone is expanded.

j_call clone_size d_call v_call cdr3_nt cdr3_aa
TRBJ1-1 few . TRBV9 TGTGCCAGCAGCGTAGGGCCGTCGAATGAAGCTTTCTTT CASSVGPSNEAFF
TRBJ1-1 many . TRBV20-1 TGCAGTGCTAGAGCCCAGGGGAGGGGGAACACTGAAGCTTTCTTT CSARAQGRGNTEAFF
TRBJ2-6 few . TRBV30 TGTGCCTGGAGTTTACCCTTGGGGTTGGCCAACGTCCTGACTTTC CAWSLPLGLANVLTF
TRBJ2-3 many . TRBV27 TGTGCCAGCAGTTTAAGGGATTTGAGGACAGATACGCAGTATTTT CASSLRDLRTDTQYF
TRBJ1-1 . TRBD1 TRBV7-9 TGTGCCAGCAGCTTAGTTATCGCAGGGGGGAGGAACACTGAAGCTTTCTTT CASSLVIAGGRNTEAFF
TRBJ2-5 many TRBD1 TRBV4-1 TGCGCCAGCAGCCGCGACAGGGGGCGAGAGACCCAGTACTTC CASSRDRGRETQYF
TRBJ1-2 many TRBD1 TRBV7-9 TGTGCCAGCAGCTTAGGCGCGCAGGGGGCTGGCTACACCTTC CASSLGAQGAGYTF
TRBJ2-5 many TRBD2 TRBV28 TGTGCCAGCAGGCCCCGGGGCGGGAGGGCCAGGGAGACCCAGTACTTC CASRPRGGRARETQYF
TRBJ1-4 many . TRBV12-3/TRBV12-4 TGTGCCAGCAACCGGGGACCGCCTCGCTCAATTGAGGAAAAACTGTTTTTT CASNRGPPRSIEEKLFF
TRBJ2-5 . TRBD1 TRBV7-2 TGTACCAGCAGCTTAGGGGCCGACAGGGCATGGGAGACCCAGTACTTC CTSSLGADRAWETQYF
TRBJ2-7 many . TRBV12-3/TRBV12-4 TGTGCCAGCTTAACATCAAGCTCCTACGAGCAGTACTTC CASLTSSSYEQYF
TRBJ1-6 many . TRBV12-3/TRBV12-4 TGTGCCAGTAACGTGGGGGGTGGTTCACCCCTCCACTTT CASNVGGGSPLHF
TRBJ2-2 many . TRBV5-1 TGCGCCAGCAGGACCCAAGGGGCCGGGGAGCTGTTTTTT CASRTQGAGELFF
TRBJ2-3 many . TRBV5-1 TGCGCCAGCAGCTTGAATTGGTGGGGCCAAGCAGCAGATACGCAGTATTTT CASSLNWWGQAADTQYF
TRBJ2-7 many . TRBV12-3/TRBV12-4 TGTGCCAGCAGTACCAGGAGTCCCTCTATTTCCTACGAGCAGTACTTC CASSTRSPSISYEQYF
TRBJ2-4 . . TRBV2 TGTGCCAGCAGTGAAGACACCCCCCTAGCCAAAAACATTCAGTACTTC CASSEDTPLAKNIQYF
TRBJ1-2 many . TRBV4-1 TGCGCCAGCAGCCAAGATCGGACAGCCTATGGCTACACCTTC CASSQDRTAYGYTF
TRBJ2-6 many TRBD1 TRBV7-8 TGTGCCAGCAGTTGGGACAGGGGGAAGAGCTCTGGGGCCAACGTCCTGACTTTC CASSWDRGKSSGANVLTF
TRBJ2-7 many . TRBV5-1 TGCGCCAGCAGCTTGGAGGCGGGACACTACGAGCAGTACTTC CASSLEAGHYEQYF
TRBJ2-1 many . TRBV18 TGTGCCAGCTCACCAGCGGGAATCAGATGGGGGGATGAGCAGTTCTTC CASSPAGIRWGDEQFF
TRBJ2-1 many TRBD2 TRBV12-3/TRBV12-4 TGTGCCAGCAGTTTTCCGGCGGGGGGATACAATGAGCAGTTCTTC CASSFPAGGYNEQFF
TRBJ1-1 few TRBD1 TRBV6-2/TRBV6-3 TGTGCCAGCATAAAGACAGGGTTCGGTACTGAAGCTTTCTTT CASIKTGFGTEAFF
TRBJ2-1 many . TRBV5-1 TGCGCCAGCAGCTTGGGGGGAGGCGAGCAGTTCTTC CASSLGGGEQFF
TRBJ2-1 many TRBD1 TRBV12-3/TRBV12-4 TGTGCCAGCAGTTTGGGACAGCAGCTCAATGAGCAGTTCTTC CASSLGQQLNEQFF
TRBJ1-1 many . TRBV5-1 TGCGCCAGCAGCCCGGTGTCAAGGGGCGGTCTTAAAGCTTTCTTT CASSPVSRGGLKAFF
TRBJ2-1 many TRBD2 TRBV20-1 TGCAGTGCTTTCCGGACTAGCGGGACTTACAATGAGCAGTTCTTC CSAFRTSGTYNEQFF
TRBJ2-2 . TRBD2 TRBV20-1 TGCAGTGCTAGAGATTGGGGACTAGCGAACACCGGGGAGCTGTTTTTT CSARDWGLANTGELFF
TRBJ1-2 . . TRBV7-6 TGTGCCAGCAGCCCCACCCCCCCAAGGGCCACGTTCGGTGGCTACACCTTC CASSPTPPRATFGGYTF
TRBJ2-5 many TRBD2 TRBV20-1 TGCAGTGCTAGAAGACTAGCGGGGGGCCCCCCTAAGACCCAGTACTTC CSARRLAGGPPKTQYF
TRBJ1-2 many . TRBV15 TGTGCCACCAGCAAGGAAAATAACTATGGCTACACCTTC CATSKENNYGYTF
TRBJ2-7 many TRBD1 TRBV4-1 TGCGCCAGCAGCTCCGGGACAGGGACCTACGAGCAGTACTTC CASSSGTGTYEQYF
TRBJ2-2 many . TRBV6-5 TGTGCCAGCAGTTACGTGGGGCCCGGGGAGCTGTTTTTT CASSYVGPGELFF
TRBJ2-5 many TRBD1 TRBV10-3 TGTGCCACCACAGGGGGCGCGGAGACCCAGTACTTC CATTGGAETQYF
TRBJ1-1 many . TRBV13 TGTGCCAGCACCCGAACAGGGAGGGCCACTGAAGCTTTCTTT CASTRTGRATEAFF
TRBJ1-1 many . TRBV7-2 TGTGCCAGCAGCAAAGGGCAGAACACTGAAGCTTTCTTT CASSKGQNTEAFF
TRBJ2-2 once . TRBV6-1 TGTGCCAACAACCATCAGGGACTTGCGAGCACCGGGGAGCTGTTTTTT CANNHQGLASTGELFF
TRBJ2-2 many . TRBV25-1 TGTGCCAGCAGTGAATTAGAGGTCGCGAACACCGGGGAGCTGTTTTTT CASSELEVANTGELFF